The 24 T cell receptor beta chains listed next were all sequenced from one sample in a study of blood T cell repertoires in COVID-19. Some clones are missing from TCRdb's copy, which holds only in-frame ones; the method was immunoSEQ multiplex PCR. The data show about 50,000 clones, with 80% to 95% seen just once and around 4.3% held by the top ten. The sequenced sample consisted of peripheral blood. The receptors originated from a man aged 50-60 years with active COVID-19.

The J gene is TRBJ1-2, the V gene TRBV7-9; 7 bases fit TRBD1. The junction had 14 bases not matched to a gene; V was cut back by 5 bases and J by 2 bases. The CDR3 length is 17 residues. Germline-derived CDR1 and CDR2 are SEHNR and FQNEAQ (reference sequence). As DNA, the CDR3 is TGTGCCAGCAGCAGCACCGGGACAGCCACAGCGAACTATGGCTACACCTTC. Its translation is CASSSTGTATANYGYTF.

Only one count was recorded for this clone. V usage is TRBV14 and J usage is TRBJ1-1, with D unresolved. Germline V gene lookup returns CDR1 SGHDN and CDR2 FVKESK. V was shortened by 1 base and J by 4 bases, with 7 bases between the two germline ends. The CDR3 has 13 amino acids. CDR3 region: CASSQGGSTEAFF. DNA of the CDR3: TGTGCCAGCAGCCAAGGAGGGAGCACTGAAGCTTTCTTT.

This clone was counted a single time. The gene calls are TRBV6-1 and TRBJ2-5, with D tentatively TRBD2 (6 bases). CDR3 length equals 16 residues. Trimming shortened V by 3 bases and J by 4 bases, and 18 bases separated the two germline ends. Germline CDR1 MNHNS, CDR2 SASEGT. CDR3 sequence (DNA): TGTGCCAGCAGTGAGTTTAGCGGCTCCCTCGGAGAGACCCAGTACTTC. Protein product: CASSEFSGSLGETQYF.

The rearrangement links TRBV19 to TRBJ1-1; 7 nucleotides align to TRBD1. V shed 4 bases and J 4 bases; nucleotides not matched to a gene: 6. The CDR3 covers 14 residues. Germline CDR1 and CDR2: LNHDA and SQIVND (reference sequence). CDR3 sequence: CASSTGGTVTEAFF. For the CDR3, the DNA is TGTGCCAGTAGTACAGGGGGAACGGTCACTGAAGCTTTCTTT. The whole variable domain, remainder taken from reference TRBV19 and TRBJ1-1, is DGGITQSPKYLFRKEGQNVTLSCEQNLNHDAMYWYRQDPGQGLRLIYYSQIVNDFQKGDIAEGYSVSREKKESFPLTVTSAQKNPTAFYLCASSTGGTVTEAFFGQGTRLTVV.

V usage is TRBV6-5 and J usage is TRBJ1-1; tentative D call: TRBD1 (5 bases). The V and J ends lost 4 bases and 8 bases respectively, with 8 bases between them. The CDR3 has 11 amino acids. Germline assignment: CDR1 MNHEY and CDR2 SVGAGI. CDR3 coding DNA: TGTGCCAGCAGTTCTCCAGGGGAAGCTTTCTTT. Translating it yields CASSSPGEAFF.

The chain employs TRBV19 and TRBJ2-5; 8 nucleotides agree with TRBD2. The length of the CDR3 is 15 residues. CDR1 and CDR2 (germline): LNHDA, SQIVND (reference sequence). V lost 6 bases and J lost 2; bases outside the gene matches: 8. CDR3 in DNA: TGTGCCAGTAGCGGGCGGGGGGCATATCAAGAGACCCAGTACTTC. Protein: CASSGRGAYQETQYF.

In DNA form, the CDR3 reads TGTGCCAGCAGTCCACAGGGGATGAGGGACGAGCAGTACTTC. Its translation: CASSPQGMRDEQYF. The chain is built from TRBV6-5 and TRBJ2-7; 7 bases align to TRBD1. After removal of 5 bases from V and 5 bases from J, the junction contained 9 bases not matched to a gene. CDR3 length equals 14 residues. Germline CDR1 is MNHEY and CDR2 is SVGAGI.

The V gene is TRBV24-1, the J gene TRBJ1-2, with a tentative D call TRBD1 (5 bases). V was trimmed by 7 bases and J by 4 bases, leaving 12 bases between them. The CDR3 covers 13 residues. Germline values: CDR1 KGHDR, CDR2 SFDVKD. The CDR3 sequence: CATSAGGGYGYTF. The DNA for the CDR3 is TGTGCCACCAGCGCGGGGGGGGGCTATGGCTACACCTTC.

The gene calls are TRBV6-5 and TRBJ2-7, with TRBD2 as a possible D gene (6 bases). V shed 2 bases and J shed 4 bases, with 18 bases lying between them. CDR1 and CDR2 (germline): MNHEY, SVGAGI. This CDR3 has 16 residues. CDR3 loop: CASSYPSGRGRYEQYF. The CDR3 nucleotides read TGTGCCAGCAGTTACCCTTCCGGGCGGGGCCGATACGAGCAGTACTTC.

The rearrangement joins TRBV12-3 or TRBV12-4 to TRBJ1-1; possible D gene TRBD1, 5 bases. V lost 7 bases and J lost 3, with 12 bases in between. The CDR3 is 13 residues long. The CDR3, as DNA: TGTGCCAGCATTTGGACACGACACACTGAAGCTTTCTTT. The encoded protein is CASIWTRHTEAFF.

A few counts support this clone. The rearrangement links TRBV4-2 to TRBJ1-6, with 9 nucleotides matching TRBD1. The J segment lost 10 bases and the V segment lost 0 bases, leaving 13 bases of the junction unmatched. CDR1 and CDR2 from the germline V gene are LGHNA and YNFKEQ. The CDR3 covers 18 residues. The CDR3: CASSQELPGTGSYSPLHF. The CDR3 nucleotides read TGTGCCAGCAGCCAAGAGCTCCCCGGGACAGGGTCGTACTCACCCCTCCACTTT.

V and J are TRBV5-1 and TRBJ2-1; 12 bases map to TRBD2. The CDR3 runs 16 residues. V gave up 4 bases and J gave up 4 bases; unmatched junction bases: 6. CDR1 SGHRS and CDR2 YFSETQ come from the germline V gene. CDR3 DNA sequence: TGCGCCAGCAGCACCGGACTAGCGGGGTTGTACAATGAGCAGTTCTTC. Amino acid sequence: CASSTGLAGLYNEQFF.

This sequence joins TRBV5-4 and TRBJ1-1; D may be TRBD1 (5 bases). V lost 1 base and J lost 0, with 10 bases in between. Germline V lookup: CDR1 SGHNT, CDR2 YYREEE (reference sequence). This CDR3 region has 15 residues. The CDR3 loop reads CASSLSTELNTEAFF. CDR3 coding DNA: TGTGCCAGCAGCTTGTCGACAGAGTTGAACACTGAAGCTTTCTTT.

This clone has only a few counts. Other DNA variants within this sample encode the same CDR3. The chain carries TRBV19 and TRBJ2-7; 9 bases align to TRBD1. CDR3 length: 14 residues. CDR1 is LNHDA and CDR2 is SQIVND in the germline V gene (reference sequence). The ends lost 3 bases at V and 2 bases at J; junction bases unmatched: 2. CDR3 loop: CASSIGTGTYEQYF. The DNA of the CDR3 is TGTGCCAGTAGTATTGGGACAGGGACCTACGAGCAGTACTTC.

The J gene is TRBJ1-2, the V gene TRBV7-2; D unclear. This CDR3 comprises 15 residues. V lost 5 bases and J lost 4, with 17 bases in between. CDR1 and CDR2 (germline): SGHTA, FQGNSA. The DNA of the CDR3 is TGTGCCAGCAGCCGTCCCGTGATGGGCTCCTATGGCTACACCTTC. Translation gives CASSRPVMGSYGYTF.

V usage is TRBV7-8 and J usage is TRBJ1-2; a weak D match, TRBD1 (5 bases). This CDR3 comprises 14 residues. Germline-derived CDR1 and CDR2 are SGHVS and FQNEAQ. The germline V and J ends were trimmed by 1 base and 4 bases, with 10 bases remaining between them. The CDR3, as DNA: TGTGCCAGCAGCTTAGGGGGGGGTGTCTATGGCTACACCTTC. It translates to CASSLGGGVYGYTF.

The chain uses TRBV7-2 and TRBJ1-5; D perhaps matches TRBD1 (5 bases). The V and J ends lost 5 bases and 5 bases respectively, with 13 bases between them. The CDR3 consists of 14 residues. CDR1 and CDR2 from the germline V gene are SGHTA and FQGNSA. The CDR3 DNA is TGTGCCAGCAGCCCAGTGGTAGGGGATCAGCCCCAGCATTTT. It is translated as CASSPVVGDQPQHF.

The chain employs TRBV9 and TRBJ1-4; TRBD1 aligns across 9 bases. V was pared by 6 bases and J by 5 bases, with 8 bases of the junction left unmatched. CDR3 length equals 15 residues. Germline CDR1 SGDLS, CDR2 YYNGEE. CDR3 nucleotide sequence: TGTGCCAGCACCAGAACACAGGGGGCGAATGAAAAACTGTTTTTT. Its translation: CASTRTQGANEKLFF. The whole variable domain, remainder taken from reference TRBV9 and TRBJ1-4, is DSGVTQTPKHLITATGQRVTLRCSPRSGDLSVYWYQQSLDQGLQFLIQYYNGEERAKGNILERFSAQQFPDLHSELNLSSLELGDSALYFCASTRTQGANEKLFFGSGTQLSVL.

This clone was seen a handful of times. This chain joins TRBV4-1 and TRBJ2-2; perhaps TRBD2 as D (5 bases). The CDR3 contains 17 residues. Germline V gene lookup returns CDR1 MGHRA and CDR2 YSYEKL. Trimming stripped 1 base from V and 5 bases from J, with 17 bases between. This chain's CDR3 is CASSQAPAGPGTGELFF. In DNA form, the CDR3 reads TGCGCCAGCAGCCAAGCCCCCGCGGGCCCTGGGACCGGGGAGCTGTTTTTT.

The V call is TRBV9, the J call TRBJ2-7; TRBD1 matches at 9 bases. J lost 3 bases, V lost 4 bases, and 8 bases had no gene match. Per the germline V gene, CDR1 is SGDLS and CDR2 is YYNGEE. The CDR3 totals 15 residues. CDR3 region: CASSYEPGQGYEQYF. CDR3 coding DNA: TGTGCCAGCAGCTATGAACCGGGACAGGGCTACGAGCAGTACTTC.

This chain joins TRBV10-3 and TRBJ1-4; D remains unclear. This CDR3 has 14 amino acids. V was cut by 3 bases and J by 7 bases, with 12 bases left in between. Germline V gene data show CDR1 as ENHRY and CDR2 as SYGVKD. CDR3 in amino acids: CAISETGYSEKLFF. CDR3 in DNA: TGTGCCATCAGTGAAACGGGTTATAGTGAAAAACTGTTTTTT.

This rearrangement joins TRBV14 to TRBJ2-7; TRBD1 agrees at 10 bases. The CDR3 runs 15 residues. The junction had 7 bases not matched to a gene; V was cut back by 7 bases and J by 1 base. The germline V gene encodes CDR1 SGHDN and CDR2 FVKESK. The CDR3 DNA reads as TGTGCCAGCACCATCGGGACAGGGGCGTCCTACGAGCAGTACTTC. Translating it yields CASTIGTGASYEQYF.

This chain joins TRBV18 and TRBJ2-3; weak D call: TRBD2 (6 bases). The CDR3 is 16 residues long. CDR1 is KGHSH, CDR2 LQKENI, per germline. V was clipped by 1 base and J by 3 bases, with 14 bases between them. The CDR3 nucleotides read TGTGCCAGCTCACCACAGGGCGGGACTGTGACAGATACGCAGTATTTT. It codes for CASSPQGGTVTDTQYF. The whole variable domain, remainder taken from reference TRBV18 and TRBJ2-3, is NAGVMQNPRHLVRRRGQEARLRCSPMKGHSHVYWYRQLPEEGLKFMVYLQKENIIDESGMPKERFSAEFPKEGPSILRIQQVVRGDSAAYFCASSPQGGTVTDTQYFGPGTRLTVL.

CDR3 in DNA: TGTGCCAACTCCCACGGGGGGTACACAGATACGCAGTATTTT. Protein product: CANSHGGYTDTQYF. The chain combines TRBV5-4 with TRBJ2-3; 7 bases match TRBD2. CDR3 length equals 14 residues. V was pared by 9 bases and J by 2 bases, with 9 bases of the junction left unmatched. From germline, CDR1 is SGHNT and CDR2 YYREEE (reference sequence).